This T cell receptor beta chain was profiled in a study of Ad26.COV2.S vaccination and SARS-CoV-2 variants. Study as a whole: Administration of Ad26.COV2.S was intramuscular, either once or twice 56 days apart. Study-level results: Placebo recipients had lower spike-specific TCR breadth than vaccine recipients. Measurements of TCR breadth and depth may have given underestimates of the total T cell responses.

Method: immunoSEQ multiplex PCR; TCRdb's copy keeps in-frame clones and lacks some. The repertoire has roughly 400,000 clones, approximately 91% of them found once; the top ten carry approximately 1.9%. CDR3 length equals 16 residues. V was clipped by 4 bases and J by 2 bases; unmatched bases: 10. Per germline, CDR1 MGHRA and CDR2 YSYEKL. Treatment described: 19 received Ad26.COV2.S at low or high dose, single or two shots; about 5 received placebo; per-sample allocation not given. After the first vaccine or placebo injection, samples were drawn on day 63. As for this clone: Its target is unknown.

This chain connects TRBV4-1 to TRBJ2-7, with 8 bases matching TRBD1. Sample: peripheral blood, taken in a trial of Ad26.COV2.S vaccine versus placebo. This clonotype originated in a person aged 18-60 years who received the Ad26.COV2.S COVID-19 vaccine or a placebo. CDR3: CASSPEAQGVTYEQYF. The CDR3 region has the DNA TGCGCCAGCAGCCCCGAGGCACAGGGGGTTACCTACGAGCAGTACTTC.